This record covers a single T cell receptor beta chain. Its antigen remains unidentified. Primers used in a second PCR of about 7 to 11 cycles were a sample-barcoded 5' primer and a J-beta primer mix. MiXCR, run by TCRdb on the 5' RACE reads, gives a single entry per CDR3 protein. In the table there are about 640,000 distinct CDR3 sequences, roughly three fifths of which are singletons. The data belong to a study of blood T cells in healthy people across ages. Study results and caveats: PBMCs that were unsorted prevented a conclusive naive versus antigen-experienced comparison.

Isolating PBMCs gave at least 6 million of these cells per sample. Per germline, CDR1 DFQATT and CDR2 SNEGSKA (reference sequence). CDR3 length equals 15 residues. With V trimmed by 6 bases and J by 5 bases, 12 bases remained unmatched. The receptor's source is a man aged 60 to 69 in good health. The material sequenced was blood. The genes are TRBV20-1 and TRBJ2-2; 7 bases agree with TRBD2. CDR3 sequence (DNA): TGCAGTGCCAAAAAGACTAGCATCCGAACCGGGGAGCTGTTTTTT. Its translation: CSAKKTSIRTGELFF.